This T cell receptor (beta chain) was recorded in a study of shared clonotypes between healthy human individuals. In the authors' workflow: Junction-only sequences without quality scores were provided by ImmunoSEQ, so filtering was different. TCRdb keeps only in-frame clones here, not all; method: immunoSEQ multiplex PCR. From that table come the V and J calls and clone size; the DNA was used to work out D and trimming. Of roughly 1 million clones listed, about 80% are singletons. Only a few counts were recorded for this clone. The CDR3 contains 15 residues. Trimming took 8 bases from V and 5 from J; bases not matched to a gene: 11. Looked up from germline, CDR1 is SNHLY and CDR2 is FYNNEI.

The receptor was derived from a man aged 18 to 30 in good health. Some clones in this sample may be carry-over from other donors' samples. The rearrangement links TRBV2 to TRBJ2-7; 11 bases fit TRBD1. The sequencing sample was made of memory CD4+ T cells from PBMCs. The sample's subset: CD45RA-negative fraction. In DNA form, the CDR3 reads TGTGCCAGCTCGCTAAGGGGACAGGGGGTCCACGAGCAGTACTTC. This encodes CASSLRGQGVHEQYF.